These 25 T cell receptor beta chains were all obtained from the same sample, sequenced in a study of T cell responses to AZD1222 COVID-19 vaccine. Measured with immunoSEQ multiplex PCR; TCRdb has only the in-frame clones, and not every one. The sample lists some 100,000 clones, 80% to 95% occurring once. Sequencing was performed on peripheral blood, taken on day 0 of AZD1222 vaccination. The receptors here all came from an adult in good health.

V gene TRBV7-9 combines with J gene TRBJ1-1; D unresolved. V was pared by 5 bases and J by 7 bases, with 8 bases between. The CDR3 sequence is 11 residues long. Germline V gene sequence: CDR1 SEHNR, CDR2 FQNEAQ (reference sequence). CDR3 coding DNA: TGTGCCAGCAGCGTGGACCGTGAAGCTTTCTTT. Translation: CASSVDREAFF.

The chain recombines TRBV9 with TRBJ1-4; D ambiguous. The CDR3 has 13 residues. V was trimmed by 1 base and J by 6 bases, leaving 7 bases between them. Per germline, CDR1 SGDLS and CDR2 YYNGEE. CDR3 DNA: TGTGCCAGCAGCGTAAGACCGGATGAAAAACTGTTTTTT. Residues: CASSVRPDEKLFF.

The genes are TRBV5-6 and TRBJ2-5; TRBD2 matches at 7 bases. Germline CDR1 is SGHDT and CDR2 is YYEEEE. This CDR3 comprises 14 residues. V was clipped by 5 bases and J by 4 bases; unmatched bases: 8. The CDR3 sequence is CASRERGGGETQYF. The DNA of the CDR3 is TGTGCCAGCAGGGAGCGGGGCGGGGGAGAGACCCAGTACTTC. Full variable domain (remainder filled in from reference TRBV5-6 and TRBJ2-5): DAGVTQSPTHLIKTRGQQVTLRCSPKSGHDTVSWYQQALGQGPQFIFQYYEEEERQRGNFPDRFSGHQFPNYSSELNVNALLLGDSALYLCASRERGGGETQYFGPGTRLLVL.

V is TRBV5-6 and J is TRBJ1-3; TRBD1 is a possible D gene (6 bases). This CDR3 contains 14 residues. Germline V CDR1 and CDR2: SGHDT, YYEEEE. Trimming took off 3 bases at V and 2 bases at J, with 9 bases between the two ends. The CDR3 coding sequence is TGTGCCAGCAGCTCCGGACAGCCTGGAAACACCATATATTTT. Protein: CASSSGQPGNTIYF. Full variable domain (missing parts from reference TRBV5-6 and TRBJ1-3): DAGVTQSPTHLIKTRGQQVTLRCSPKSGHDTVSWYQQALGQGPQFIFQYYEEEERQRGNFPDRFSGHQFPNYSSELNVNALLLGDSALYLCASSSGQPGNTIYFGEGSWLTVV.

The V call is TRBV13, the J call TRBJ2-1, with 8 bases identical to TRBD1. Trimming took 5 bases from V and 5 from J; bases not matched to a gene: 5. Germline assignment: CDR1 PRHDT and CDR2 FYEKMQ (reference sequence). The CDR3 runs 14 residues. This CDR3 is CASSTRGPDNEQFF. In DNA, the CDR3 is TGTGCCAGCAGCACCAGGGGGCCCGACAATGAGCAGTTCTTC.

The chain links TRBV3-1 (or the pseudogene TRBV3-2) to TRBJ1-3, with no clear D. The germline V gene encodes CDR1 LGHDT and CDR2 YNNKEL (reference sequence). Trimming took 2 bases from V and 0 from J, leaving 14 bases between them. The CDR3 sequence is 17 residues long. The CDR3 protein is CASSQFMTAGSGNTIYF. The CDR3 bases are TGTGCCAGCAGCCAATTTATGACGGCAGGCTCTGGAAACACCATATATTTT.

The rearrangement links TRBV4-1 to TRBJ2-3, with 10 bases aligning to TRBD2. Germline-derived CDR1 and CDR2 are MGHRA and YSYEKL. V was pared by 0 bases and J by 0 bases, with 12 bases of the junction left unmatched. The CDR3 is 20 residues long. The CDR3 nucleotides read TGCGCCAGCAGCCAAGAGGGGGGCACTAGCGGGATGGTTAGCACAGATACGCAGTATTTT. It is translated as CASSQEGGTSGMVSTDTQYF.

The chain carries TRBV19 and TRBJ1-5; D perhaps matches TRBD1 (6 bases). CDR3 length: 16 amino acids. Germline assignment: CDR1 LNHDA and CDR2 SQIVND (reference sequence). V was pared by 1 base and J by 2 bases, with 12 bases between. Here the CDR3 DNA reads TGTGCCAGTAGTATAGGACAGGTAATGGGCAATCAGCCCCAGCATTTT. Its protein is CASSIGQVMGNQPQHF.

The chain is built from TRBV15 and TRBJ1-3; TRBD1 agrees at 7 bases. The CDR3 spans 18 residues. Germline V gives CDR1 LNHNV, CDR2 YYDKDF (reference sequence). Losses at the gene ends were 0 bases for V and 2 bases for J; bases not matched to a gene: 10. The chain's CDR3 is CATSRDPLGGQTGNTIYF. As DNA, the CDR3 is TGTGCCACCAGCAGAGATCCCTTGGGGGGACAGACTGGAAACACCATATATTTT.

The rearrangement uses TRBV27 and TRBJ2-7; D possibly corresponds to TRBD2 (6 bases). Germline CDR1 MNHEY, CDR2 SMNVEV (reference sequence). The CDR3 totals 14 residues. V was shortened by 3 bases and J by 2 bases, with 11 bases between the two germline ends. CDR3 coding DNA: TGTGCCAGCAGTTTGACAGCGGGTGCCTACGAGCAGTACTTC. It is translated as CASSLTAGAYEQYF.

The CDR3 loop is CASSLGWGTGNTIYF. DNA for the CDR3: TGTGCCAGCAGCTTAGGATGGGGCACTGGAAACACCATATATTTT. This rearrangement joins TRBV7-6 to TRBJ1-3, with D possibly TRBD1 on 5 matching bases. In germline, CDR1 is SGHVS, CDR2 FNYEAQ. The V end was cut by 1 base, the J end by 2 bases, with 9 bases between. This CDR3 comprises 15 residues.

The V and J genes are TRBV7-9 and TRBJ1-5; the D is unclear. The CDR3 is 12 amino acids. Germline assignment: CDR1 SEHNR and CDR2 FQNEAQ (reference sequence). The V end was cut by 5 bases, the J end by 6 bases, with 8 bases between. CDR3 residues: CASSPDAQPQHF. CDR3 sequence (DNA): TGTGCCAGCAGCCCAGACGCTCAGCCCCAGCATTTT.

The chain uses TRBV7-3 and TRBJ2-1; 11 bases agree with TRBD2. This CDR3 is built from 15 residues. V was clipped by 2 bases and J by 8 bases; unmatched bases: 5. Germline CDR1 and CDR2: SGHTA and FQGTGA. The CDR3: CASSLQLAGVDEQFF. CDR3 DNA sequence: TGTGCCAGCAGCTTACAACTAGCGGGAGTGGATGAGCAGTTCTTC.

The rearrangement joins TRBV4-1 to TRBJ2-1, with TRBD2 matching 8 bases. This CDR3 comprises 17 residues. With 4 bases clipped from V and 2 bases from J, the junction kept 10 bases outside the gene matches. The germline V gene encodes CDR1 MGHRA and CDR2 YSYEKL. The CDR3 DNA sequence: TGCGCCAGCAGCCCTGGACTAGCCCGGGGCCCCTACAATGAGCAGTTCTTC. Encoded protein: CASSPGLARGPYNEQFF.

This chain uses TRBV28 with TRBJ1-2, with 9 nucleotides matching TRBD1. Germline loops: CDR1 MDHEN, CDR2 SYDVKM. The trim removed 5 bases at V and 2 bases at J, leaving 6 bases unmatched. The CDR3 consists of 15 residues. This CDR3 is CASSGPGTGNYGYTF. The CDR3 nucleotides are TGTGCCAGCAGTGGCCCGGGGACAGGGAACTATGGCTACACCTTC.

The chain employs TRBV11-3 and TRBJ2-1; 9 positions agree with TRBD1. The CDR3 runs to 16 residues. Trimming removed 5 bases from V and 4 bases from J; junction bases left unmatched: 9. Germline CDR1 reads SGHNT; CDR2 reads YENEEA. The CDR3 DNA follows: TGTGCCAGCAGCCCGACGGGGGACAGGGTTTACAATGAGCAGTTCTTC. This gives the protein CASSPTGDRVYNEQFF.

The chain combines TRBV4-1 with TRBJ2-5; 7 bases are a match to TRBD2. The CDR3 spans 15 residues. Germline trimming cut 3 bases from V and 3 bases from J; bases unmatched to any gene: 7. Per the germline V gene, CDR1 is MGHRA and CDR2 is YSYEKL. The CDR3 DNA reads as TGCGCCAGCAGCCACGGGGGAGGGCCGGAAGAGACCCAGTACTTC. The encoded protein is CASSHGGGPEETQYF.

Here the CDR3 reads CSAIGNTIYF. The CDR3 nucleotides are TGCAGTGCTATTGGAAACACCATATATTTT. The rearrangement links TRBV20-1 to TRBJ1-3; D remains unclear. CDR3 length equals 10 residues. The germline gives CDR1 DFQATT, CDR2 SNEGSKA (reference sequence). Between the trimmed V and J ends, which lost 4 bases and 3 bases, there was a span of 1 base.

This rearrangement joins TRBV2 to TRBJ1-6; 7 positions match TRBD1. Germline CDR1 is SNHLY and CDR2 is FYNNEI. The V segment lost 4 bases and the J segment 7 bases; nucleotides outside the gene matches: 7. This CDR3 comprises 15 residues. The CDR3 DNA is TGTGCCAGCAGTGGACAGGGCACAGCGAATTCACCCCTCCACTTT. This translates into CASSGQGTANSPLHF. The full variable domain, with the rest looked up from reference TRBV2 and TRBJ1-6, is EPEVTQTPSHQVTQMGQEVILRCVPISNHLYFYWYRQILGQKVEFLVSFYNNEISEKSEIFDDQFSVERPDGSNFTLKIRSTKLEDSAMYFCASSGQGTANSPLHFGNGTRLTVT.

The chain is built from TRBV5-1 and TRBJ2-7; perhaps TRBD2 as D (5 bases). Trimming cost V 2 bases and J 3 bases, with 24 bases left between them. Per the germline V gene, CDR1 is SGHRS and CDR2 is YFSETQ. The CDR3 is made up of 18 amino acids. CDR3 sequence reads: CASSLLPPTAEAGYEQYF. CDR3 bases: TGCGCCAGCAGCTTACTCCCTCCGACGGCGGAGGCAGGCTACGAGCAGTACTTC.

This clone appeared once. The chain employs TRBV21-1 and TRBJ2-7; the D call in the table, TRBD1, was not verified against the DNA. TRBV21-1 is a known pseudogene. This CDR3 contains 13 residues. Here the CDR3 DNA reads TGTGCCAGCAGCAACTACGACAGCCACGAGCAGTACTTC. Protein: CASSNYDSHEQYF.

This chain joins TRBV2 and TRBJ2-5, with 7 positions matching TRBD1. V trimming: 7 bases; J trimming: 2 bases; junction bases outside the gene matches: 7. Looked up from germline, CDR1 is SNHLY and CDR2 is FYNNEI. The CDR3 loop spans 14 amino acids. Here the CDR3 DNA reads TGTGCCAGCATCCCGGGACAGTATCAAGAGACCCAGTACTTC. This encodes CASIPGQYQETQYF.

This chain connects TRBV5-1 to TRBJ2-2; TRBD2 is a possible D gene (5 bases). V lost 1 base and J 6 bases, leaving 13 bases between the germline ends. CDR1 and CDR2 (germline): SGHRS, YFSETQ. This CDR3 region has 15 residues. The CDR3 protein is CASSLTVGEPGELFF. CDR3 bases: TGCGCCAGCAGCTTGACAGTCGGGGAACCCGGGGAGCTGTTTTTT.

This clone was seen just once. V is TRBV28 and J is TRBJ1-5; D gene unclear. In germline, CDR1 is MDHEN, CDR2 SYDVKM. The V gene lost 6 bases and the J gene lost 5 bases, with 8 bases spanning the gap. The CDR3 loop spans 12 amino acids. The DNA for the CDR3 is TGTGCCAGCAGACTCCCCTATCAGCCCCAGCATTTT. It encodes CASRLPYQPQHF.

DNA for the CDR3: TGTGCCTGGAGTACTGGCGGGGATCAGCCCCAGCATTTT. The encoded protein is CAWSTGGDQPQHF. The chain has TRBV30 and TRBJ1-5; no reliable D call. CDR1 and CDR2 from the germline V gene are GTSNPN and SVGIG (reference sequence). This CDR3 contains 13 residues. Trimming stripped 2 bases from V and 5 bases from J, with 10 bases between.